This T cell receptor (beta chain) was captured by sequencing in a study of blood T cell repertoires in COVID-19. The overall study: From the United States, Italy and Spain came samples of acute and convalescent COVID-19. T cells, B-cell-depleted T cells, or PBMCs provided the cDNA or gDNA that served as material.

As originally analysed: Reference gene primer amplification in the assay estimated nucleated cell counts. Libraries were prepared by immunoSEQ multiplex PCR; TCRdb keeps only in-frame clonotypes and omits some of them. V, J and clone size are those of that table, while D and trimming were read from the DNA. The sample consists of 200,000 to 250,000 clones, around four fifths of them appearing once. The CDR3 runs 16 residues. Germline values: CDR1 SEHNR, CDR2 FQNEAQ (reference sequence). Trimming left V 3 bases short and J 0 bases short, with 11 bases between. The chain combines TRBV7-9 with TRBJ2-2; D is uncertain. The sequence came from a man in his thirties or forties with active or convalescent COVID-19. The sequenced sample consisted of peripheral blood. The CDR3 region has the DNA TGTGCCAGCAGCTTGGGTACTAATGCGAACACCGGGGAGCTGTTTTTT. Protein sequence: CASSLGTNANTGELFF.